The next 29 T cell receptor beta chains were all read from a single sample in a study of blood T cell repertoires in COVID-19. Produced via immunoSEQ multiplex PCR; TCRdb's table is partial and in-frame only. The table lists approximately 160,000 clones, more than 90% of them singletons. The sample was peripheral blood. The receptors stem from a man in his sixties with active or convalescent COVID-19.

This clone came up once. The chain carries TRBV27 and TRBJ1-1; the match to TRBD1 covers 7 bases. This CDR3 comprises 14 residues. J was trimmed by 4 bases and V by 6 bases; bases with no gene match: 8. Germline loops: CDR1 MNHEY, CDR2 SMNVEV (reference sequence). The CDR3 bases are TGTGCCAGCAGAGACCGGACAGGCCTCACTGAAGCTTTCTTT. Its protein product is CASRDRTGLTEAFF.

This clone appeared a single time. The chain has TRBV5-8 and TRBJ2-7; possible D gene TRBD2, 5 bases. The CDR3 totals 12 residues. Germline values: CDR1 SGHTS, CDR2 YDEGEE. V lost 2 bases and J lost 9, with 12 bases in between. The CDR3 loop reads CASSFIESGQYF. The CDR3 DNA sequence: TGTGCCAGCAGCTTTATTGAGAGCGGGCAGTACTTC.

This clone was counted only a few times. V gene TRBV12-3 or TRBV12-4 combines with J gene TRBJ1-2; no clear D. This CDR3 is built from 13 residues. Deletions cut 8 bases from V and 7 bases from J, with 17 bases between. The CDR3 spells CASGNYGYFGYTF. CDR3 coding DNA: TGTGCCAGCGGTAACTATGGGTACTTTGGCTACACCTTC.

This chain joins TRBV7-6 and TRBJ1-3; D unclear. The V gene lost 2 bases and the J gene lost 0 bases, with 8 bases spanning the gap. This CDR3 contains 15 residues. The germline V gene has CDR1 SGHVS and CDR2 FNYEAQ. The CDR3 nucleotides read TGTGCCAGCAGCTTACCGAAGCTCTCTGGAAACACCATATATTTT. Translation: CASSLPKLSGNTIYF.

The rearrangement uses TRBV5-1 and TRBJ1-2; 8 nucleotides align to TRBD1. In germline, CDR1 is SGHRS, CDR2 YFSETQ. The trim removed 2 bases at V and 4 bases at J, leaving 1 base unmatched. The CDR3 is made up of 13 amino acids. In nucleotides, the CDR3 is TGCGCCAGCAGCTTACAGGGGGTCTATGGCTACACCTTC. It encodes CASSLQGVYGYTF.

The chain uses TRBV18 and TRBJ1-4; 10 nucleotides agree with TRBD1. Germline V gene data show CDR1 as KGHSH and CDR2 as LQKENI. The ends lost 3 bases at V and 3 bases at J; junction bases unmatched: 4. CDR3 length: 16 amino acids. CDR3 region: CASSPGTGASNEKLFF. The CDR3 nucleotides are TGTGCCAGCTCACCCGGGACAGGGGCATCTAATGAAAAACTGTTTTTT.

The chain links TRBV25-1 to TRBJ2-2, with D tentatively TRBD2 (8 bases). There are 15 residues in the CDR3. Germline V gene lookup returns CDR1 MGHDK and CDR2 SYGVNS. Deletions cut 4 bases from V and 8 bases from J, with 17 bases between. The CDR3 region is CASSVAGGQPGELFF. For the CDR3, the DNA is TGTGCCAGCAGTGTCGCGGGGGGACAGCCTGGGGAGCTGTTTTTT. The complete variable domain, with remaining parts taken from reference TRBV25-1 and TRBJ2-2, reads EADIYQTPRYLVIGTGKKITLECSQTMGHDKMYWYQQDPGMELHLIHYSYGVNSTEKGDLSSESTVSRIRTEHFPLTLESARPSHTSQYLCASSVAGGQPGELFFGEGSRLTVL.

V gene TRBV30 combines with J gene TRBJ1-3; 8 nucleotides match TRBD1. V lost 5 bases and J lost 4; bases outside the gene matches: 4. This CDR3 is 13 amino acids long. In germline, CDR1 is GTSNPN, CDR2 SVGIG (reference sequence). The DNA for the CDR3 is TGTGCCTGGGACAGGGGTTCAGGAAACACCATATATTTT. Translation gives CAWDRGSGNTIYF.

The chain has TRBV6-5 and TRBJ1-1; 8 bases fit TRBD1. The V gene end was trimmed by 0 bases and the J gene end by 11 bases; junction bases not matched to a gene: 8. The CDR3 is made up of 14 amino acids. Germline V lookup: CDR1 MNHEY, CDR2 SVGAGI. CDR3 nucleotide sequence: TGTGCCAGCAGTTACTCGCAGGGGGCCTTTATGGCTTTCTTT. Translated: CASSYSQGAFMAFF.

V usage is TRBV7-2 and J usage is TRBJ2-7, with D possibly being TRBD2 (5 bases). CDR3 size: 16 residues. V lost 4 bases, J lost 7 bases, and 23 bases lay in between. CDR1 and CDR2 (germline): SGHTA, FQGNSA. CDR3 sequence: CASSSRVGVSFREQYF. DNA of the CDR3: TGTGCCAGCAGCTCGCGGGTGGGAGTTTCATTCCGAGAGCAGTACTTC.

This clone was seen only once. The gene calls are TRBV27 and TRBJ1-6, with a tentative D call TRBD1 (6 bases). Germline V CDR1 and CDR2: MNHEY, SMNVEV (reference sequence). This CDR3 contains 17 residues. V was clipped by 4 bases and J by 0 bases, with 13 bases between them. CDR3 nucleotides: TGTGCCAGCAGTTCAGACAGGTCGAGCTCCTATAATTCACCCCTCCACTTT. It yields the protein CASSSDRSSSYNSPLHF.

V and J are TRBV6-1 and TRBJ1-3; 7 bases are a match to TRBD1. The germline V gene has CDR1 MNHNS and CDR2 SASEGT. After removal of 5 bases from V and 0 bases from J, the junction contained 7 bases not matched to a gene. This CDR3 has 16 residues. The CDR3 nucleotides are TGTGCCAGCAGTAAAGGACAGGCGTACTCTGGAAACACCATATATTTT. Amino acids: CASSKGQAYSGNTIYF.

This clone was counted a single time. The chain carries TRBV29-1 and TRBJ2-7, with 7 bases aligning to TRBD1. V shed 1 base and J 2 bases; nucleotides not matched to a gene: 11. Per the germline V gene, CDR1 is SQVTM and CDR2 is ANQGSEA. The CDR3 is 16 amino acids. CDR3 residues: CSVEVKGRGITYEQYF. For the CDR3, the DNA is TGCAGCGTTGAAGTTAAGGGCAGGGGGATTACCTACGAGCAGTACTTC.

The table lists this clone with a count of one. The gene calls are TRBV14 and TRBJ1-1, with unresolved D. With 0 bases removed from V and 5 bases from J, the gap between germline ends came to 7 bases. Looked up from germline, CDR1 is SGHDN and CDR2 is FVKESK. This CDR3 comprises 13 residues. DNA of the CDR3: TGTGCCAGCAGCCAAGAGGGAGGAACTGAAGCTTTCTTT. Translating gives CASSQEGGTEAFF.

The V and J genes are TRBV7-2 and TRBJ1-6, with no clear D. V lost 1 base, J lost 7 bases, and 8 bases lay in between. The germline V gene encodes CDR1 SGHTA and CDR2 FQGNSA. The CDR3 totals 14 residues. The DNA of the CDR3 is TGTGCCAGCAGCTTAGGCGGAGGCAATTCACCCCTCCACTTT. This translates into CASSLGGGNSPLHF.

The chain carries TRBV11-2 and TRBJ2-5; TRBD1 agrees at 8 bases. The CDR3 runs to 17 residues. V gave up 5 bases and J gave up 5 bases; unmatched junction bases: 16. The germline V gene has CDR1 SGHAT and CDR2 FQNNGV. The CDR3 DNA is TGTGCCAGCAGCGAACGGGACAGGAGGGCCCTGGGGGAGACCCAGTACTTC. Its protein is CASSERDRRALGETQYF.

The chain couples TRBV15 to TRBJ2-2; 10 bases are shared with TRBD1. CDR1 LNHNV and CDR2 YYDKDF come from the germline V gene (reference sequence). The CDR3 runs 17 residues. V lost 3 bases, J lost 3 bases, and 7 bases stayed unmatched. CDR3 DNA sequence: TGTGCCACCAGCAGTCGACAGGGGGCTTTGTACACCGGGGAGCTGTTTTTT. The encoded protein is CATSSRQGALYTGELFF.

V gene TRBV19 combines with J gene TRBJ1-4; TRBD1 agrees at 8 bases. With V trimmed by 4 bases and J by 7 bases, 17 bases remained unmatched. There are 18 residues in the CDR3. Germline assignment: CDR1 LNHDA and CDR2 SQIVND (reference sequence). In DNA form, the CDR3 reads TGTGCCAGTAGTACCGGGACAGGCGGTGTAAGGAGAAGTGAAAAACTGTTTTTT. It yields the protein CASSTGTGGVRRSEKLFF.

This clone was recorded a few times. This chain connects TRBV4-1 to TRBJ1-5; D is undetermined. Looked up from germline, CDR1 is MGHRA and CDR2 is YSYEKL. This CDR3 contains 15 residues. The germline V and J ends were trimmed by 2 bases and 6 bases, with 14 bases remaining between them. CDR3 DNA: TGCGCCAGCAGCCAAATCTTTACGGGTCCTCAGCCCCAGCATTTT. Protein sequence: CASSQIFTGPQPQHF.

The chain employs TRBV7-8 and TRBJ1-1; no definite D call. The CDR3 length is 14 residues. Trimming shortened V by 2 bases and J by 0 bases, and 7 bases separated the two germline ends. Germline V CDR1 and CDR2: SGHVS, FQNEAQ. In DNA form, the CDR3 reads TGTGCCAGCAGCTTAACAGTACTGAACACTGAAGCTTTCTTT. Translation gives CASSLTVLNTEAFF.

The chain uses TRBV4-1 and TRBJ1-1; 7 bases are a match to TRBD1. V gave up 1 base and J gave up 0 bases; unmatched junction bases: 5. Germline assignment: CDR1 MGHRA and CDR2 YSYEKL. The CDR3 is 16 residues long. CDR3 DNA sequence: TGCGCCAGCAGCCAAGGCGCGGACAGGATGAACACTGAAGCTTTCTTT. This codes for CASSQGADRMNTEAFF.

CDR3 protein: CAWSTPGGDTQYF. CDR3 coding DNA: TGTGCCTGGAGCACCCCGGGGGGAGATACGCAGTATTTT. The chain employs TRBV30 and TRBJ2-3, with TRBD2 matching over 7 bases. This CDR3 region has 13 residues. V trimming: 3 bases; J trimming: 5 bases; junction bases outside the gene matches: 5. Germline-derived CDR1 and CDR2 are GTSNPN and SVGIG (reference sequence).

This clone was seen only once. CDR3 amino acids: CAINRDRDNYGYTF. CDR3 DNA sequence: TGTGCCATCAACCGGGACAGGGACAACTATGGCTACACCTTC. The rearrangement joins TRBV10-3 to TRBJ1-2; 9 nucleotides align to TRBD1. V dropped 7 bases and J dropped 2; count of bases not matched to a gene: 5. Germline CDR1 ENHRY, CDR2 SYGVKD. CDR3 length: 14 residues.

The CDR3 bases are TGTGCCTGGACGACCGTATCTCCGGAGTTCGAGGCCGGGGAGCTGTTTTTT. This sequence encodes CAWTTVSPEFEAGELFF. The chain couples TRBV30 to TRBJ2-2; D unresolved. Trimming removed 4 bases from V and 6 bases from J, with 24 bases in between. Germline CDR1 is GTSNPN and CDR2 is SVGIG (reference sequence). This CDR3 is built from 17 residues.

The chain is built from TRBV10-3 and TRBJ1-5; 8 nucleotides match TRBD1. Germline-derived CDR1 and CDR2 are ENHRY and SYGVKD. Germline trimming cut 6 bases from V and 5 bases from J; bases unmatched to any gene: 0. This CDR3 region has 12 residues. CDR3 residues: CAIRTGDQPQHF. Written as DNA, the CDR3 is TGTGCCATCAGGACAGGGGATCAGCCCCAGCATTTT.

The J gene is TRBJ1-3, the V gene TRBV5-6; 7 bases are shared with TRBD1. V was clipped by 3 bases and J by 0 bases; unmatched bases: 9. The CDR3 covers 17 residues. The germline V gene encodes CDR1 SGHDT and CDR2 YYEEEE. The CDR3 loop reads CASSSKARDSSGNTIYF. In DNA, the CDR3 is TGTGCCAGCAGCTCGAAAGCACGGGACAGCTCTGGAAACACCATATATTTT.

The chain carries TRBV5-4 and TRBJ2-1; D remains ambiguous. This CDR3 spans 13 amino acids. CDR1 SGHNT and CDR2 YYREEE come from the germline V gene (reference sequence). The V end lost 4 bases, the J end lost 5 bases, and 10 bases lay between the germline ends. Written as DNA, the CDR3 is TGTGCCAGCAGCGTTGCACTCAACAATGAGCAGTTCTTC. Encoded protein: CASSVALNNEQFF.

The rearrangement links TRBV12-3 or TRBV12-4 to TRBJ1-2; the D gene is possibly TRBD1 (5 bases). The CDR3 has 13 residues. With 4 bases removed from V and 2 bases from J, the gap between germline ends came to 8 bases. The CDR3: CASSSTDNYGYTF. DNA of the CDR3: TGTGCCAGCAGTTCGACAGACAACTATGGCTACACCTTC.

The J gene is TRBJ2-7, the V gene TRBV5-1; no definite D call. V lost 0 bases, J lost 9 bases, and 7 bases lay in between. Looked up from germline, CDR1 is SGHRS and CDR2 is YFSETQ. The CDR3 has 11 amino acids. Written as DNA, the CDR3 is TGCGCCAGCAGCTTGGCTAGTCGGCAGTACTTC. Its protein product is CASSLASRQYF.